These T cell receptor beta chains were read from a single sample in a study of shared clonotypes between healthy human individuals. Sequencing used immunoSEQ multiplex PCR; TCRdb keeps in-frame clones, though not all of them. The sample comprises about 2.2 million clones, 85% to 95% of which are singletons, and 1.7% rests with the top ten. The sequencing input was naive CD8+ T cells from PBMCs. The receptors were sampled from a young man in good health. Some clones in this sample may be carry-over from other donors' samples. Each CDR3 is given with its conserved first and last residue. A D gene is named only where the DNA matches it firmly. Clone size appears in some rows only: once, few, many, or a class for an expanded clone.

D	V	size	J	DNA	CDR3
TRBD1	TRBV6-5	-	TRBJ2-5	TGTGCCAGCAGTTACTCATGGGACAGCAGTCAAGAGACCCAGTACTTC	CASSYSWDSSQETQYF
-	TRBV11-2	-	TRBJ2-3	TGTGCCAGCAGCTTCGCACCGGGACCGATAACAGATACGCAGTATTTT	CASSFAPGPITDTQYF
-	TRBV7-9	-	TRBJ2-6	TGTGCCAGCAGGAACCAAAACTCTGGGGCCAACGTCCTGACTTTC	CASRNQNSGANVLTF
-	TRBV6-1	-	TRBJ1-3	TGTGCCAGCAGTGAACTACCCAGTTCTGGAAACACCATATATTTT	CASSELPSSGNTIYF
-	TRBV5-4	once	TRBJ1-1	TGTGCCAGCAGCCTGGGGAGATCGAGGGGGGACACTGAAGCTTTCTTT	CASSLGRSRGDTEAFF
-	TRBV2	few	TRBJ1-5	TGTGCCAGCTCCCCCGCATATAGCAATCAGCCCCAGCATTTT	CASSPAYSNQPQHF
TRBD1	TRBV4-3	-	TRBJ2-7	TGCGCCAGCAGCCAAATAGAACAGGGGCGGGACGAGCAGTACTTC	CASSQIEQGRDEQYF
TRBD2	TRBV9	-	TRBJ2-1	TGTGCCAGCAGCGGTGCTACCCGACTAGCGGACAACAATGAGCAGTTCTTC	CASSGATRLADNNEQFF
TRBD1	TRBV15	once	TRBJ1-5	TGTGCCACCAGCGACACAGGGGACACGGGGGCCCAGCATTTT	CATSDTGDTGAQHF
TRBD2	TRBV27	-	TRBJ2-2	TGTGCCAGCAGTTTATCTAGCGGGAGGGCAGGCGGGGAGCTGTTTTTT	CASSLSSGRAGGELFF
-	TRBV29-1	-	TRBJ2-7	TGCAGCGTTGTAGACGGAGCCTACGAGCAGTACTTC	CSVVDGAYEQYF
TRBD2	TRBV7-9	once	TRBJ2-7	TGTGCCAGCAGCTTAGTACGGGGGGGCGACGAGCAGTACTTC	CASSLVRGGDEQYF
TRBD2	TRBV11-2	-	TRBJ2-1	TGTGCCAGCAGCTTAACAGCGGGAGGGCGACATGAGCAGTTCTTC	CASSLTAGGRHEQFF
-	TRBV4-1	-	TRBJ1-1	TGCGCCAGCAGCCAGTCTCCTGAAGCTTTCTTT	CASSQSPEAFF
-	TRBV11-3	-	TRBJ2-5	TGTGCCAGCAGCTTAGGGACCCCTGGGAAGACCCAGTACTTC	CASSLGTPGKTQYF
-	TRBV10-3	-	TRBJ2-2	TGTGCCATCAGCCCGGGAAGCGGGGAGCTGTTTTTT	CAISPGSGELFF
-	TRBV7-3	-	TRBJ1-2	TGTGCCAGCAGCTTAGGGGGAAATGGCTACACCTTC	CASSLGGNGYTF
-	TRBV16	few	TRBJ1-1	TGTGCCAGCAGCCAATCGTACGGAGCTGACACTGAAGCTTTCTTT	CASSQSYGADTEAFF
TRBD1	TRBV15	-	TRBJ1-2	TGTGCCACCAGCAACCGGGGGACAGGTTCGCTAGAGGACACCTTC	CATSNRGTGSLEDTF
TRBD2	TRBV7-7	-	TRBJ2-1	TGTGCCAGCAGTGGGGGGGTCCGCTCCTACAATGAGCAGTTCTTC	CASSGGVRSYNEQFF
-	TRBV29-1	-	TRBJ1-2	TGCAGCGTTGAAGATCACTCACCCTATGGCTACACCTTC	CSVEDHSPYGYTF
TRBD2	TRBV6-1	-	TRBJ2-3	TGTGCCAGCAGTGAGACTAGCGGGAGTCGAGCAGATACGCAGTATTTT	CASSETSGSRADTQYF
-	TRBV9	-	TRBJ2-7	TGTGCCAGCAGCTCAGACCCGGGACATTCCCCCTACGAGCAGTACTTC	CASSSDPGHSPYEQYF
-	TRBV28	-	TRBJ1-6	TGTGCCAGCAGTAACCCCCCTGGGGCGGCCTCATCAAGGTCACCCCTCCACTTT	CASSNPPGAASSRSPLHF
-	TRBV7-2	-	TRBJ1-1	TGTGCCAGCAGCCCAGAGGGGGTGACTGAAGCTTTCTTT	CASSPEGVTEAFF
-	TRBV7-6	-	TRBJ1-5	TGTGCCAGCAGCCCCCCCAGCAGTGGCCCCGTGAGCAATCAGCCCCAGCATTTT	CASSPPSSGPVSNQPQHF
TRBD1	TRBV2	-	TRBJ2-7	TGTGCCAGCATGACAGGGGGCGCGAACTACGAGCAGTACTTC	CASMTGGANYEQYF
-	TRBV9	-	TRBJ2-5	TGTGCCAGCAGCGGCACACCGAACCAAGAGACCCAGTACTTC	CASSGTPNQETQYF
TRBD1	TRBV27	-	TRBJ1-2	TGTGCCAGCAGCTCTGGGACAGAATATGGCTACACCTTC	CASSSGTEYGYTF
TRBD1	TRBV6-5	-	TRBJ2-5	TGTGCCAGCAGTTACCACAGGGGGCGCCAAGAGACCCAGTACTTC	CASSYHRGRQETQYF
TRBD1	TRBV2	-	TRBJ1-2	TGTGCCAGCAGTCTAACTTCGACAGGGACCATCTACACCTTC	CASSLTSTGTIYTF
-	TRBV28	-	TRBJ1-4	TGTGCCAGCAGTTTAGTACAGGCAACTAATGAAAAACTGTTTTTT	CASSLVQATNEKLFF
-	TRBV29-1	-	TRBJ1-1	TGCAGCGTCCCCCGGGGGGGCACTGAAGCTTTCTTT	CSVPRGGTEAFF
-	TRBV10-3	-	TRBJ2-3	TGTGCCATCAGTGAGCGTAGCACAGATACGCAGTATTTT	CAISERSTDTQYF
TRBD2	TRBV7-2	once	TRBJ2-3	TGTGCCAGCAGCTATGGGACTAGCGGGTGGGATACGCAGTATTTT	CASSYGTSGWDTQYF
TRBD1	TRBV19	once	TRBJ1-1	TGTGCCAGTAGCCCCGATGGATCGACAGGGATCGGGACTGAAGCTTTCTTT	CASSPDGSTGIGTEAFF
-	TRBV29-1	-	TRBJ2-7	TGCAGCGTTGAAGGGACAGCCCCCTACGAGCAGTACTTC	CSVEGTAPYEQYF
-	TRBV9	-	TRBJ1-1	TGTGCCAGCAGCGTAGTGGGGCAGGGAATTCTGTCCCGGAGGAGCACTGAAGCTTTCTTT	CASSVVGQGILSRRSTEAFF
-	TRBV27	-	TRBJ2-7	TGTGCCAGCGGGGGAGGTCTAGCTGGAGACGGGCAGTACTTC	CASGGGLAGDGQYF
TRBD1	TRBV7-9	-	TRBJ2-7	TGTGCCAGTTCCGGGGACAGGGGCCGATACGAGCAGTACTTC	CASSGDRGRYEQYF
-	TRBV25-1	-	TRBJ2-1	TGTGCCAGCAGTGAATCCTTTCGACTAGAGCAGTTCTTC	CASSESFRLEQFF
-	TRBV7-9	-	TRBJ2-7	TGTGCCAGCGGCCAGGGACCCTCCTACGAGCAGTACTTC	CASGQGPSYEQYF
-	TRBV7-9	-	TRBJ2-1	TGTGCCAGCAGCCCGGCCTTACCCCGGGCAGACAATGAGCAGTTCTTC	CASSPALPRADNEQFF
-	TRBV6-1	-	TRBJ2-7	TGTGCCAGCACGGGCAGGGAGGTTGGCTACGAGCAGTACTTC	CASTGREVGYEQYF
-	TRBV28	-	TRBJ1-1	TGTGCCAGCAGTTTATCTGTCGGGATGAACACTGAAGCTTTCTTT	CASSLSVGMNTEAFF
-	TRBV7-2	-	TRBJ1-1	TGTGCCAGCAGCTTAGGTGGGGGGGGAGCTTTCTTT	CASSLGGGGAFF
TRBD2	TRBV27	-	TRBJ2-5	TGTGCCAGCAGTGGACTAGCGGAGGGCATCCAAGAGACCCAGTACTTC	CASSGLAEGIQETQYF
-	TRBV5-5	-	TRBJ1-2	TGTGCCAGCGTTGATACGGGACACCAATTAAACTATGGCTACACCTTC	CASVDTGHQLNYGYTF
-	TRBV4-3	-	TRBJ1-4	TGCGCCAGCAGCCAAGGCGTTTCGGGACGTAATGAAAAACTGTTTTTT	CASSQGVSGRNEKLFF
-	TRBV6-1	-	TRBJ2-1	TGTGCCAGCAGTGAATGGGAGACGACAATCGCCTACAATGAGCAGTTCTTC	CASSEWETTIAYNEQFF
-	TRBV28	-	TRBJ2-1	TGTGCCAGCAGTTTCCTCGAGGCCAATGAGCAGTTCTTC	CASSFLEANEQFF
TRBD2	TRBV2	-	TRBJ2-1	TGTGCCAGCAGTAAGGGACTAGCGGGTTACAATGAGCAGTTCTTC	CASSKGLAGYNEQFF
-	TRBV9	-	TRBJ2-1	TGTGCCAGCAGCGTAGGAAGAAGGCAGGGTCAGGATGAGCAGTTCTTC	CASSVGRRQGQDEQFF
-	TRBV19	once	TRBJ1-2	TGTGCCAGTAGTATAGCCCCAGAATACAACTATGGCTACACCTTC	CASSIAPEYNYGYTF
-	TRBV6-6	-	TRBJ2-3	TGTGCCAGCAGCCCAGGCTGGCATGATACGCAGTATTTT	CASSPGWHDTQYF
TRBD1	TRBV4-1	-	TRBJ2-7	TGCGCCAGCAGCCACCTATTTCGGACAGGGGAAGGGTACGAGCAGTACTTC	CASSHLFRTGEGYEQYF
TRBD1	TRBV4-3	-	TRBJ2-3	TGCGCCAGCAGCCCGGGACAGGGGAGAACCACAGATACGCAGTATTTT	CASSPGQGRTTDTQYF